The present TCR beta chain was sequenced within a study of control samples from healthy donors and cancer patients. Repertoires were generated with immunoSEQ multiplex PCR, while TCRdb's copy carries only in-frame clones and drops some. Of around 150,000 clones in the sample, nearly 96% are singletons; the top ten hold 1%. The germline V gene encodes CDR1 LGHDT and CDR2 YNNKEL (reference sequence). V dropped 0 bases and J dropped 5 bases, with 15 bases sitting between them. The CDR3 spans 16 residues. This clone showed up just once. This clonotype was obtained from a woman between 25 and 40 years old in good health. Material: blood. The chain couples TRBV3-1 (or the pseudogene TRBV3-2) to TRBJ2-3; TRBD2 is a possible D gene (6 bases). In DNA, the CDR3 is TGTGCCAGCAGCCAAGATCTCCTAGCGAAGAGAGATACGCAGTATTTT. Amino acid sequence: CASSQDLLAKRDTQYF.